The clone carrying this T cell receptor (beta chain) was picked up a small number of times. The record originates from a study of human T cells and chemical hapten exposure. Stated time point: patch test 3, about 24 weeks after DPC sensitization. Specified treatment: therapeutic diphenylcyclopropenone sensitization with weekly scalp DPC. Total RNA was isolated from unfractionated whole blood. Blood draws preceded each patch test application. The donor pool consisted of alopecia patients aged 18 to 70 years, considered suitable for DPC. Unique molecular identifiers were linked by the library to individual cDNA molecules. From the RACE reads, TCRdb called clonotypes with MiXCR, one entry per CDR3 protein. This sample has tens of thousands of distinct CDR3 sequences, with 9.5% found just once. J was trimmed by 6 bases and V by 4 bases; bases with no gene match: 8. Germline CDR1 and CDR2: LGHDT and YNNKEL (reference sequence). The CDR3 has 15 amino acids.

The rearrangement joins TRBV3-1 to TRBJ2-2; TRBD1 matches at 7 bases. The sequencing here drew on whole blood, taken in connection with sensitization to the hapten diphenylcyclopropenone (DPC). This clonotype originated in a man in his fifties or sixties with alopecia areata. Some clones in this sample may be carry-over from other donors' samples. CDR3 DNA: TGTGCCAGCAGCCTCTTAACACAGGGGTCCGGGGAGCTGTTTTTT. It codes for CASSLLTQGSGELFF.